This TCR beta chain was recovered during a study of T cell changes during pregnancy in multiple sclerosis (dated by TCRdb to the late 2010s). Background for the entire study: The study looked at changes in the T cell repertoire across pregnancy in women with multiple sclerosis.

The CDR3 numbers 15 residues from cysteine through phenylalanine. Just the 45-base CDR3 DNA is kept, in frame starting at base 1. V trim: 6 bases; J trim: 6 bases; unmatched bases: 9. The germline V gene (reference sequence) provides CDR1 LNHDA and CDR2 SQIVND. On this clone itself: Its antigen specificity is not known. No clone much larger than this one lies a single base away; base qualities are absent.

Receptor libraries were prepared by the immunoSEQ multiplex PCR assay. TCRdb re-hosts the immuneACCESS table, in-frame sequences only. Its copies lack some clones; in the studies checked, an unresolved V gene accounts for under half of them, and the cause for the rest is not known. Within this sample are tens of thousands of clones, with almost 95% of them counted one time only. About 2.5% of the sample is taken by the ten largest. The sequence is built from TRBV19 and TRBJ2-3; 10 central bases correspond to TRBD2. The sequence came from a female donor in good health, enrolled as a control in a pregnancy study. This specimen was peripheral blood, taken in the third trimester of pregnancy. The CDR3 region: CASSGTSVPGDTQYF. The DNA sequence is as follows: TGTGCCAGTAGCGGGACTAGCGTCCCCGGGGATACGCAGTATTTT.